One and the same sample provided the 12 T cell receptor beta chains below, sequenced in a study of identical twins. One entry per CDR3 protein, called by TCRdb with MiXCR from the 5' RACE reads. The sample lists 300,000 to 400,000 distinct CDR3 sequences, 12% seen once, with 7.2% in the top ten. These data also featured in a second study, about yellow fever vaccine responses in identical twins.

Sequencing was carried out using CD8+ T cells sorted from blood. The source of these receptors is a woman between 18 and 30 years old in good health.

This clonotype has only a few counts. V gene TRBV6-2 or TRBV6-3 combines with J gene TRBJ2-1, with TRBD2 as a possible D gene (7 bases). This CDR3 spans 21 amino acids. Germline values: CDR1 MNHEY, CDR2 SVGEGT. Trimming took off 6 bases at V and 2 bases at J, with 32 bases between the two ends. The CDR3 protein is CASRRTSGDYPVASPYNEQFF. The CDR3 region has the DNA TGTGCCAGCAGACGTACGTCAGGGGACTACCCAGTAGCTTCCCCCTACAATGAGCAGTTCTTC.

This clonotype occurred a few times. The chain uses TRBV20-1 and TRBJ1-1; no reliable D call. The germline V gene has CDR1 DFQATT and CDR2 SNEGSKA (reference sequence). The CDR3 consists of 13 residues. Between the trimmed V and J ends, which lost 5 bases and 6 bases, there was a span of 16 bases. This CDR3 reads CSAPLGNVAEAFF. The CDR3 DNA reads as TGCAGTGCTCCACTGGGGAACGTCGCTGAAGCTTTCTTT.

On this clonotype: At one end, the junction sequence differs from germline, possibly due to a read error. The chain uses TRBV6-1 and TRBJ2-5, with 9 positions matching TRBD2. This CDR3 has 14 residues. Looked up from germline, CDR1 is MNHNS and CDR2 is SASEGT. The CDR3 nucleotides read TGTGCCAGCAGGGAAGCGGGAGGAGAAGAGACCCAGTACTTC. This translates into CASREAGGEETQYF.

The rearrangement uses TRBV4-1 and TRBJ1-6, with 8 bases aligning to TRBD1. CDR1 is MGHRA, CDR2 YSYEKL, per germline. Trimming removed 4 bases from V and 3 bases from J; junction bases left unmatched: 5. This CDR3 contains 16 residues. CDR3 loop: CASSLRTGHYNSPLHF. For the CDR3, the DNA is TGCGCCAGCAGCCTACGGACAGGGCACTATAATTCACCCCTCCACTTT.

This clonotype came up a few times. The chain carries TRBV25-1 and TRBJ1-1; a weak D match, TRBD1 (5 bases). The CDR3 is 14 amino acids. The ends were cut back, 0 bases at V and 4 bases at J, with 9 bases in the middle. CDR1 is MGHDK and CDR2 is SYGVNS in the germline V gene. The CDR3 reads CASSEYAGSTEAFF. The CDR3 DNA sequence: TGTGCCAGCAGTGAATATGCAGGGAGCACTGAAGCTTTCTTT. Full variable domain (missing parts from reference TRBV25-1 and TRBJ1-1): EADIYQTPRYLVIGTGKKITLECSQTMGHDKMYWYQQDPGMELHLIHYSYGVNSTEKGDLSSESTVSRIRTEHFPLTLESARPSHTSQYLCASSEYAGSTEAFFGQGTRLTVV.

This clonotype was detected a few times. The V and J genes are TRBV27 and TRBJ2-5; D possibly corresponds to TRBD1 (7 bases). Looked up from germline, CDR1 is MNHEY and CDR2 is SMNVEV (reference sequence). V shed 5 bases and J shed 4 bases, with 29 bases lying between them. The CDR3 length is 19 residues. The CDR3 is CASSPRVRGRGIFGETQYF. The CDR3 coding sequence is TGTGCCAGCAGTCCCAGGGTGCGGGGCAGGGGGATTTTTGGAGAGACCCAGTACTTC.

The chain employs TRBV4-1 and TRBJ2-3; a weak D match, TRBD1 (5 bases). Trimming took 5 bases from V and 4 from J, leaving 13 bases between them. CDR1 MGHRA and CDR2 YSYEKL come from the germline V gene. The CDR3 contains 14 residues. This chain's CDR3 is CASSGRSRADTQYF. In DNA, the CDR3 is TGCGCCAGCAGCGGAAGGAGCAGGGCAGATACGCAGTATTTT.

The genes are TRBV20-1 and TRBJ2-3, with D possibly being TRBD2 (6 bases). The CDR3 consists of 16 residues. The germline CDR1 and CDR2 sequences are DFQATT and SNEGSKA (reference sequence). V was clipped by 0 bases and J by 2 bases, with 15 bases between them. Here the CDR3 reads CSARDGTEGSTDTQYF. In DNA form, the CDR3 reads TGCAGTGCTAGAGACGGGACGGAGGGTTCCACAGATACGCAGTATTTT.

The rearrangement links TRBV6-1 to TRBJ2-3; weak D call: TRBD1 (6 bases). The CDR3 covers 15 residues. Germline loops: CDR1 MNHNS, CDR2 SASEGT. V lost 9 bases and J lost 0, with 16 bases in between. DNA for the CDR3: TGTGCCAGTCAGGGGATTCTCCTTAGCACAGATACGCAGTATTTT. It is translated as CASQGILLSTDTQYF.

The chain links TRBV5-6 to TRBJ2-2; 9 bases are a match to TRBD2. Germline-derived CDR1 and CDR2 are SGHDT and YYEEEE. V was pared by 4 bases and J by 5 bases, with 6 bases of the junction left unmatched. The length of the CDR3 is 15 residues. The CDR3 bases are TGTGCCAGCAGCCAGCTAGCGGGATGGACCGGGGAGCTGTTTTTT. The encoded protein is CASSQLAGWTGELFF. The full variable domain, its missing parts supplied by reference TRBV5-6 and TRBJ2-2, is DAGVTQSPTHLIKTRGQQVTLRCSPKSGHDTVSWYQQALGQGPQFIFQYYEEEERQRGNFPDRFSGHQFPNYSSELNVNALLLGDSALYLCASSQLAGWTGELFFGEGSRLTVL.

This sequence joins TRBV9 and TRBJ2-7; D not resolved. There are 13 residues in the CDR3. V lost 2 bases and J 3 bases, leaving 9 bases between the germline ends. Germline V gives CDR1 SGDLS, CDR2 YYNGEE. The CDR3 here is CASSVGDNYEQYF. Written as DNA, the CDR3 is TGTGCCAGCAGCGTTGGGGATAACTACGAGCAGTACTTC.

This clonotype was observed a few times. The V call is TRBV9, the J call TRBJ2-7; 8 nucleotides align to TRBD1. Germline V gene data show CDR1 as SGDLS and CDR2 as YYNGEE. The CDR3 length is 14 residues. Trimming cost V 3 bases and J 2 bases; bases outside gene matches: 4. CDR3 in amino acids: CASSGGQAAYEQYF. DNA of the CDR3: TGTGCCAGCAGCGGGGGACAGGCCGCCTACGAGCAGTACTTC. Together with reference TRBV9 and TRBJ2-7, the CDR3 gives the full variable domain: DSGVTQTPKHLITATGQRVTLRCSPRSGDLSVYWYQQSLDQGLQFLIQYYNGEERAKGNILERFSAQQFPDLHSELNLSSLELGDSALYFCASSGGQAAYEQYFGPGTRLTVT.